Below, 24 T cell receptor beta chains from the same sample are listed, as sequenced in a study of blood T cells in healthy people across ages. A second PCR of about 6 to 11 cycles used a sample-barcoded 5' primer and a J-beta primer mix. TCRdb itself ran the 5' RACE reads through MiXCR, one entry per CDR3 protein. The table shows some 1,500,000 distinct CDR3 sequences, with 35% to 45% occurring only once. Sequenced: blood. The receptor set was obtained from a woman younger than 35 in good health.

V and J are TRBV20-1 and TRBJ2-1; D is undetermined. CDR1 is DFQATT, CDR2 SNEGSKA, per germline (reference sequence). Trimming took 3 bases from V and 0 from J, leaving 9 bases between them. CDR3 length equals 14 residues. The CDR3, as DNA: TGCAGTGCTAGCGTGGGGAACTCCTACAATGAGCAGTTCTTC. This sequence encodes CSASVGNSYNEQFF.

The gene calls are TRBV7-3 and TRBJ2-5; tentatively, D is TRBD1 or TRBD2 (5 bases each). Judging by the DNA end, TRBJ2-7 fits better; the J call may be wrong. The V gene's germline CDR1 is SGHTA and CDR2 FQGTGA. The CDR3 totals 14 residues. CDR3: CASSLMGPGREQYF. CDR3 sequence (DNA): TGTGCCAGCAGCTTAATGGGACCTGGACGCGAGCAGTACTTC.

On this clonotype: Being one base from a much bigger clone, this may be a read error. The DNA for the CDR3 is TGTGCCAGCAGCCCTCCCCCCGATCCCGGGGAGAGTTTCTCCTACAATGAGCAGTTCTTC. Protein sequence: CASSPPPDPGESFSYNEQFF. The V and J genes are TRBV3-1 and TRBJ2-1, with a tentative D call TRBD2 (5 bases). Trimming took 4 bases from V and 0 from J, leaving 25 bases between them. The CDR3 extends over 20 amino acids. Per germline, CDR1 LGHDT and CDR2 YNNKEL (reference sequence).

The gene calls are TRBV27 and TRBJ2-7; D could derive from TRBD1 or TRBD2 (5 bases each). V lost 6 bases, J lost 3 bases, and 12 bases lay in between. The CDR3 runs to 13 residues. Germline V gives CDR1 MNHEY, CDR2 SMNVEV (reference sequence). The CDR3 DNA is TGTGCCAGCAGCCCGGGACGCGACTACGAGCAGTACTTC. It encodes CASSPGRDYEQYF.

A word on this clonotype: The junction and the germline gene differ at one end; a read error may be behind it. The chain combines TRBV6-5 with TRBJ2-7; no definite D call. CDR1 is MNHEY, CDR2 SVGAGI, per germline. This CDR3 spans 13 amino acids. CDR3 sequence reads: CVSSYRLSYEQYF. The CDR3 DNA follows: TGTGTCAGCAGTTACCGCCTATCCTACGAGCAGTACTTC.

The gene calls are TRBV9 and TRBJ2-1; no reliable D call. CDR1 and CDR2 from the germline V gene are SGDLS and YYNGEE. Trimming left V 3 bases short and J 2 bases short, with 12 bases between. The CDR3 covers 15 residues. The CDR3 sequence: CASSADVTTYNEQFF. CDR3 nucleotides: TGTGCCAGCAGCGCGGACGTAACGACCTACAATGAGCAGTTCTTC.

The chain links TRBV6-5 to TRBJ2-7; TRBD2 aligns across 10 bases. Germline loops: CDR1 MNHEY, CDR2 SVGAGI. With 0 bases clipped from V and 11 bases from J, the junction kept 7 bases outside the gene matches. The CDR3 extends over 14 amino acids. Here the CDR3 reads CASSYSKVGTSEYF. As DNA, the CDR3 is TGTGCCAGCAGTTACTCGAAGGTTGGGACTAGCGAGTACTTC.

This clonotype was observed a handful of times. The rearrangement links TRBV10-3 to TRBJ1-5; no reliable D call. V dropped 0 bases and J dropped 1 base, with 7 bases sitting between them. The CDR3 sequence is 15 residues long. CDR1 is ENHRY, CDR2 SYGVKD, per germline. CDR3 nucleotide sequence: TGTGCCATCAGTGAGTCGGGAAGGAGCAATCAGCCCCAGCATTTT. Its translation: CAISESGRSNQPQHF.

The chain employs TRBV6-2 or TRBV6-3 and TRBJ2-5; D unclear. The J call may be mistaken, given a closer DNA end match to TRBJ2-7. Germline V gene data show CDR1 as MNHEY and CDR2 as SVGEGT. CDR3 size: 13 residues. The CDR3 is CASSPQTAHEQYF. The CDR3 nucleotides are TGTGCCAGCAGCCCACAAACCGCCCACGAGCAGTACTTC.

This chain joins TRBV12-3 or TRBV12-4 and TRBJ1-2, with TRBD1 as a possible D gene (6 bases). Trimming pared 6 bases from V and 8 bases from J, leaving 16 bases between. The CDR3 spans 13 residues. CDR3 nucleotides: TGTGCCAGCAGAATGCAAGGGGGTTACGGCTACACCTTC. It translates to CASRMQGGYGYTF.

This clonotype was seen just once. The chain combines TRBV5-1 with TRBJ2-7; 8 bases line up with TRBD1. The tail of the sequence fits TRBJ2-5 better, so the J call may be wrong. The CDR3 is made up of 16 amino acids. Germline V gene sequence: CDR1 SGHRS, CDR2 YFSETQ. The CDR3 loop is CASSLDLTGVRETQYF. As DNA, the CDR3 is TGCGCCAGCAGCTTGGACCTGACAGGGGTCCGAGAGACCCAGTACTTC.

The DNA for the CDR3 is TGTGCCAGCAGCGTTCGGGGGGATACGCAGTATTTT. Residues: CASSVRGDTQYF. The chain combines TRBV9 with TRBJ2-3, with TRBD2 as a possible D gene (6 bases). The CDR3 covers 12 residues. Germline assignment: CDR1 SGDLS and CDR2 YYNGEE. Trimming removed 2 bases from V and 6 bases from J, with 7 bases in between. Full variable domain (rest looked up from reference TRBV9 and TRBJ2-3): DSGVTQTPKHLITATGQRVTLRCSPRSGDLSVYWYQQSLDQGLQFLIQYYNGEERAKGNILERFSAQQFPDLHSELNLSSLELGDSALYFCASSVRGDTQYFGPGTRLTVL.

The rearrangement links TRBV27 to TRBJ1-2; TRBD1 might be the D (5 bases). V was trimmed by 6 bases and J by 3 bases, leaving 20 bases between them. The CDR3 spans 16 residues. Germline CDR1 and CDR2: MNHEY and SMNVEV (reference sequence). The CDR3 DNA sequence: TGTGCCAGCAGCTCGTTTCGGGGGAAGGGGCACTATGGCTACACCTTC. It specifies CASSSFRGKGHYGYTF.

The V and J genes are TRBV6-2 or TRBV6-3 and TRBJ2-5, with a possible D match to TRBD2 (5 bases). CDR1 MNHEY and CDR2 SVGEGT come from the germline V gene. CDR3 length: 13 residues. Trimming shortened V by 1 base and J by 4 bases, and 7 bases separated the two germline ends. The DNA of the CDR3 is TGTGCCAGCAGTTACTGGGGAGTAGAGACCCAGTACTTC. Amino acid sequence: CASSYWGVETQYF.

This chain joins TRBV12-3 or TRBV12-4 and TRBJ2-5, with D hard to call. The CDR3 has 12 residues. Trimming shortened V by 4 bases and J by 4 bases, and 7 bases separated the two germline ends. This CDR3 is CASSSQLETQYF. The CDR3 DNA is TGTGCCAGCAGTTCTCAGTTAGAGACCCAGTACTTC.

This clonotype was detected a few times. V is TRBV7-9 and J is TRBJ2-1; 12 nucleotides agree with TRBD2. Germline-derived CDR1 and CDR2 are SEHNR and FQNEAQ (reference sequence). There are 16 residues in the CDR3. Trimming at V came to 4 bases and at J to 8 bases, leaving 9 bases not matched to a gene. The CDR3 nucleotides are TGTGCCAGCAGCTCGGCGCTAGCGGGGGGGCTCGATGAGCAGTTCTTC. Translating it yields CASSSALAGGLDEQFF.

The J gene is TRBJ2-7, the V gene TRBV7-9; D is uncertain. There are 16 residues in the CDR3. With 5 bases removed from V and 0 bases from J, the gap between germline ends came to 17 bases. CDR1 and CDR2 from the germline V gene are SEHNR and FQNEAQ (reference sequence). The CDR3 nucleotides read TGTGCCAGCAGCCTAACCGGGCCCTCCCACTCCTACGAGCAGTACTTC. Translated, it gives CASSLTGPSHSYEQYF.

This clonotype was picked up one time. This chain's CDR3 is CASSYSLSAPQFF. The CDR3 coding sequence is TGTGCCAGCAGTTATTCCCTATCAGCCCCGCAGTTCTTC. The gene calls are TRBV6-5 and TRBJ2-1; D ambiguous. Germline V gene data show CDR1 as MNHEY and CDR2 as SVGAGI. V gave up 3 bases and J gave up 12 bases, with 15 bases separating them. The CDR3 contains 13 residues.

The chain is built from TRBV12-3 or TRBV12-4 and TRBJ2-1; maybe TRBD1 (6 bases). The CDR3 has 14 residues. V was shortened by 6 bases and J by 6 bases, with 15 bases between the two germline ends. CDR3 coding DNA: TGTGCCAGCAGAGTCGGCAGGGGTTCCAATGAGCAGTTCTTC. Translation gives CASRVGRGSNEQFF.

This clonotype has just a few counts. The chain recombines TRBV5-1 with TRBJ2-5; 10 bases are shared with TRBD2. Germline trimming cut 3 bases from V and 1 base from J; bases unmatched to any gene: 3. CDR1 is SGHRS and CDR2 is YFSETQ in the germline V gene. This CDR3 contains 15 residues. The CDR3 spells CASSSSGRPQETQYF. The DNA of the CDR3 is TGCGCCAGCAGCTCTAGCGGGAGACCCCAAGAGACCCAGTACTTC.

This clonotype turned up a few times. The chain links TRBV29-1 to TRBJ2-3; TRBD2 agrees at 9 bases. In germline, CDR1 is SQVTM, CDR2 ANQGSEA. The V gene end was trimmed by 4 bases and the J gene end by 7 bases; junction bases not matched to a gene: 9. This CDR3 has 14 amino acids. The CDR3 bases are TGCAGCGTTGGGGAGGGACTAGCCCCAAATACGCAGTATTTT. As protein: CSVGEGLAPNTQYF.

This clonotype has only a few counts. This chain joins TRBV5-1 and TRBJ2-5, with 8 bases aligning to TRBD2. The CDR3 has 14 amino acids. Trimming cost V 7 bases and J 3 bases; bases outside gene matches: 8. CDR1 is SGHRS and CDR2 is YFSETQ in the germline V gene. The CDR3 here is CASCLAGGEETQYF. CDR3 nucleotides: TGCGCCAGCTGTTTGGCGGGAGGTGAAGAGACCCAGTACTTC.

V and J are TRBV7-2 and TRBJ1-2, with D possibly TRBD1 on 6 matching bases. Germline V gene lookup returns CDR1 SGHTA and CDR2 FQGNSA. This CDR3 contains 14 residues. V dropped 3 bases and J dropped 3 bases, with 11 bases sitting between them. DNA for the CDR3: TGTGCCAGCAGCTTTACAGGGCCAGACTATGGCTACACCTTC. Amino acids: CASSFTGPDYGYTF.

This clonotype was picked up a small number of times. The V and J genes are TRBV7-2 and TRBJ2-1; 10 bases fit TRBD2. V was pared by 8 bases and J by 8 bases, with 15 bases of the junction left unmatched. This CDR3 contains 16 residues. CDR1 and CDR2 (germline): SGHTA, FQGNSA. The CDR3 is CASRSTSGLPGDEQFF. The CDR3 nucleotides are TGTGCCAGCCGATCGACTAGCGGGCTACCGGGGGATGAGCAGTTCTTC.